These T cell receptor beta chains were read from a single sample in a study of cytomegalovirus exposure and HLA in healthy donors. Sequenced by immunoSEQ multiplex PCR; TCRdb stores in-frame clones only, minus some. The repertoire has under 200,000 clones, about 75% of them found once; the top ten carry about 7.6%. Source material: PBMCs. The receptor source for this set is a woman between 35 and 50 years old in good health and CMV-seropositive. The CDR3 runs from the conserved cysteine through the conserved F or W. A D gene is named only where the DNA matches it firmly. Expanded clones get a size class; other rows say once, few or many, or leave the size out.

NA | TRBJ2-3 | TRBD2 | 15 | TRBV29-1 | TGCAGCGTTGGGGGGGGGCTAGCGGGGACAGATACGCAGTATTTT | CSVGGGLAGTDTQYF
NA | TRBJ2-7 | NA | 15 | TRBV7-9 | TGTGCCAGCAGTTGGGGAGCGGCAGAGAACTACGAGCAGTACTTC | CASSWGAAENYEQYF
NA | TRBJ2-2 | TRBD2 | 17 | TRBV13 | TGTGCCAGCAGCTTTCCGCGGGAGGGCCGTTGGACCGGGGAGCTGTTTTTT | CASSFPREGRWTGELFF
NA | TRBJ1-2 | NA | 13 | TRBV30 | TGTGCCTGGAGTGTCACCGCGGAGGGTGGCTACACCTTC | CAWSVTAEGGYTF
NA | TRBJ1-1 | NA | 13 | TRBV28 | TGTGCCAGCGGTCGGCAGCTTCGGGGTGAAGCTTTCTTT | CASGRQLRGEAFF
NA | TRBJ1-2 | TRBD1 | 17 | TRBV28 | TGTGCCAGCAGCCTACCCCTCTTGGGACAGGGGGCAGGTGGCTACACCTTC | CASSLPLLGQGAGGYTF
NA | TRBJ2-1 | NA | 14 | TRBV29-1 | TGCAGCGTTGAAAGGTGGGAGTGGCCAAATGAGCAGTTCTTC | CSVERWEWPNEQFF
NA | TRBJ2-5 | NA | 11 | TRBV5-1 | TGCGCCAGCAGCCTACAAGAGACCCAGTACTTC | CASSLQETQYF
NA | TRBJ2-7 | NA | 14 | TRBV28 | TGTGCCAGCAGTTTAGCAGGGGTTTTTGACGAGCAGTACTTC | CASSLAGVFDEQYF
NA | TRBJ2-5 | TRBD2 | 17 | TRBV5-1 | TGCGCCAGCAGCCTAGGTCGGGATAGCGGGAGAGGGGAGACCCAGTACTTC | CASSLGRDSGRGETQYF
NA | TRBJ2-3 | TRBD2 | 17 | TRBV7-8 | TGTGCCAGCAGCTTAGGGATAGCGGGAGGAGTCACAGATACGCAGTATTTT | CASSLGIAGGVTDTQYF
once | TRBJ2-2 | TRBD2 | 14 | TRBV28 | TGTGCCACCGAGGGAGGGATGGGCACCGGGGAGCTGTTTTTT | CATEGGMGTGELFF
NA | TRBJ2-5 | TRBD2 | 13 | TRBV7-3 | TGTGCCAGCAGCTCTAGCGGAAGAGAGACCCAGTACTTC | CASSSSGRETQYF
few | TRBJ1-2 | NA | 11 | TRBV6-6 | TGTGCCAGCAGTTCCCCTAGTGGCTACACCTTC | CASSSPSGYTF
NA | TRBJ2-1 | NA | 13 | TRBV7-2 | TGTGCCAGCAGCTTAGTCGGCTACAATGAGCAGTTCTTC | CASSLVGYNEQFF
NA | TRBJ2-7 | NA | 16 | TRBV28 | TGTGCCAGCAGTTTATCTCAGGACTGGGTCTCCTACGAGCAGTACTTC | CASSLSQDWVSYEQYF
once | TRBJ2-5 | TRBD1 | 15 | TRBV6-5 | TGTGCCAGCAGCCTCGGAAGGGGGCTTGTTGAGACCCAGTACTTC | CASSLGRGLVETQYF
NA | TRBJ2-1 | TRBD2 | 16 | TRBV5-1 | TGCGCCAGCAGCTTGGGTTCCGCGGGAGGGTACAATGAGCAGTTCTTC | CASSLGSAGGYNEQFF
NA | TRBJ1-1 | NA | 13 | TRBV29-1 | TGCAGCGTTCTGAGGGGAGGGAACACTGAAGCTTTCTTT | CSVLRGGNTEAFF
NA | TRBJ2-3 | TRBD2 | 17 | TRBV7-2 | TGCGCCAGCAGCTTCGCAGGACTAGTTTCCCCCACAGATACGCAGTATTTT | CASSFAGLVSPTDTQYF
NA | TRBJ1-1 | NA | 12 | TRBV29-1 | TGCAGCGTTGGGGGGGGGAACACTGAAGCTTTCTTT | CSVGGGNTEAFF
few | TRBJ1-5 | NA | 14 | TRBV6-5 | TGTGCCAGCAGTACATTGACAGGAGATCAGCCCCAGCATTTT | CASSTLTGDQPQHF
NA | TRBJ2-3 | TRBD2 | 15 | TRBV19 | TGTGCCAGTAGTAGGTCTCCGGGACTAGCAGATACGCAGTATTTT | CASSRSPGLADTQYF
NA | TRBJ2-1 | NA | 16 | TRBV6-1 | TGTGCCAGCAGTGTACAGGGGCGGGGGGTTTACAATGAGCAGTTCTTC | CASSVQGRGVYNEQFF
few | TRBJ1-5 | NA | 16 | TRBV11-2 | TGTGCCAGCAGCTTAGGATCCAGGGGTATAGGACAGCCCCAGCATTTT | CASSLGSRGIGQPQHF
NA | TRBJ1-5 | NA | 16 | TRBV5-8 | TGTGCCAGCCTAGACAGAATGGACAGCTACAATCAGCCCCAGCATTTT | CASLDRMDSYNQPQHF
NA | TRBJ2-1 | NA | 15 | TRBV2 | TGTGCCAGCAGTCGCGGGACCGCGACCTACAATGAGCAGTTCTTC | CASSRGTATYNEQFF
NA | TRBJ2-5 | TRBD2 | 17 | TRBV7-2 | TGTGCCAGCAGCTTAGTAGCTAGCGGGGCCATTCGGGAGACCCAGTACTTC | CASSLVASGAIRETQYF
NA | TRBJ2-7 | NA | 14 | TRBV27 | TGTGCCAGCAGCTCGGCAGGGAACTTTTACGAGCAGTACTTC | CASSSAGNFYEQYF
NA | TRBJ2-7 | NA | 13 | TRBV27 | TGTGCCAGCAGTAGAGAGGAGGGCTACGAGCAGTACTTC | CASSREEGYEQYF
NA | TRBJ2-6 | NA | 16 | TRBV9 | TGTGCCAGCAGCTCGTACACCGCGGATGGGGCCAACGTCCTGACTTTC | CASSSYTADGANVLTF
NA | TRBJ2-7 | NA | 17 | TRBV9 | TGTGCCAGCAGCGTAGGATCCAGATTTCAGGGGGGTAACGAGCAGTACTTC | CASSVGSRFQGGNEQYF
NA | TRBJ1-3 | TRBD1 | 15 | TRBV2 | TGTGCCAGCAGTACAGGGGTCCCCTCTGGAAACACCATATATTTT | CASSTGVPSGNTIYF
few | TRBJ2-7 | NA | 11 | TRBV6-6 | TGTGCCAGCTCAGGGGGAGGCGAGCAGTACTTC | CASSGGGEQYF